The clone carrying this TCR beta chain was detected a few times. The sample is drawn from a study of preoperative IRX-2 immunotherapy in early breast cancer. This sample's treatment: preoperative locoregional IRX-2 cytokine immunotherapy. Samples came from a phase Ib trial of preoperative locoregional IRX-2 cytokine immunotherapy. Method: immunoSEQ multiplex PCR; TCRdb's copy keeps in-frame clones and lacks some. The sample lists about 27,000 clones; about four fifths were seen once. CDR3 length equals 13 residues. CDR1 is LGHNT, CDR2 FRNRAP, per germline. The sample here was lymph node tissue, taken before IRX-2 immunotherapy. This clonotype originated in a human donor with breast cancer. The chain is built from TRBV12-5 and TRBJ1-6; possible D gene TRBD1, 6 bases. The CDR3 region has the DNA TGTGCCAGTACCAGGGGAAATAATTCACCCCTCCACTTT. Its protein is CASTRGNNSPLHF. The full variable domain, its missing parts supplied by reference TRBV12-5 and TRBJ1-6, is DARVTQTPRHKVTEMGQEVTMRCQPILGHNTVFWYRQTMMQGLELLAYFRNRAPLDDSGMPKDRFSAEMPDATLATLKIQPSEPRDSAVYFCASTRGNNSPLHFGNGTRLTVT.